The 17 T cell receptor beta chains below come from one sample, sequenced in a study of T cell repertoires in cytomegalovirus infection. In TCRdb, the reads were re-called with MiXCR into one record per CDR3 protein. The sample holds 150,000 or so distinct CDR3 sequences; approximately 21% are singletons and the top ten take roughly 25%. These receptors are not linked to any known antigen. The sequencing used CD8+ T cells from cultured PBMCs, collected from culture after CMV antigen stimulation. All receptors derive from a human donor in good health (CMV status not recorded). Some clones in this sample may be carry-over from other donors' samples.

The gene calls are TRBV27 and TRBJ2-2; unclear D gene. The germline gives CDR1 MNHEY, CDR2 SMNVEV (reference sequence). The length of the CDR3 is 12 residues. Trimming left V 3 bases short and J 6 bases short, with 5 bases between. The CDR3 spells CASSLLPGELFF. The CDR3 nucleotides read TGTGCCAGCAGTTTGCTACCCGGGGAGCTGTTTTTT.

The rearrangement uses TRBV7-9 and TRBJ2-7, with 11 bases that match TRBD2. The germline V gene encodes CDR1 SEHNR and CDR2 FQNEAQ (reference sequence). Trimming removed 4 bases from V and 2 bases from J; junction bases left unmatched: 4. The CDR3 has 15 residues. For the CDR3, the DNA is TGTGCCAGCAGCTCCCCTAGCGGGGGGACCTACGAGCAGTACTTC. It encodes CASSSPSGGTYEQYF.

The genes are TRBV28 and TRBJ2-7; D is possibly TRBD1 (5 bases). The CDR3 extends over 13 amino acids. Germline V gene data show CDR1 as MDHEN and CDR2 as SYDVKM. V lost 8 bases to trimming and J lost 2 bases, with 13 bases between them. In nucleotides, the CDR3 is TGTGCCAGCCGGGCCAGGGCCCCCTACGAGCAGTACTTC. The encoded protein is CASRARAPYEQYF.

V and J are TRBV6-1 and TRBJ2-7, with 9 nucleotides matching TRBD1. The CDR3 has 16 residues. V lost 6 bases and J lost 4; bases outside the gene matches: 13. From germline, CDR1 is MNHNS and CDR2 SASEGT. The CDR3 region has the DNA TGTGCCAGCAGCCTTCTACCGGGACAGGGTGTTTACGAGCAGTACTTC. Its translation: CASSLLPGQGVYEQYF.

This clonotype has ten or more counts. V gene TRBV4-1 combines with J gene TRBJ2-7, with unresolved D. The V gene's germline CDR1 is MGHRA and CDR2 YSYEKL. The CDR3 has 13 amino acids. Trimming stripped 1 base from V and 2 bases from J, with 6 bases between. The CDR3 nucleotides are TGCGCCAGCAGCCAAGCGCCGACCTACGAGCAGTACTTC. The encoded protein is CASSQAPTYEQYF.

This clonotype was observed a few times. This rearrangement joins TRBV7-9 to TRBJ2-1, with D perhaps TRBD2 (6 bases). V was trimmed by 4 bases and J by 8 bases, leaving 21 bases between them. CDR1 is SEHNR and CDR2 is FQNEAQ in the germline V gene (reference sequence). The CDR3 sequence is 16 residues long. CDR3 in DNA: TGTGCCAGCAGCTCTCTCCGGGACTCCCGCCTCGATGAGCAGTTCTTC. The encoded protein is CASSSLRDSRLDEQFF.

Many counts were recorded for this clonotype. The chain links TRBV18 to TRBJ1-5; 9 nucleotides match TRBD1. The germline CDR1 and CDR2 sequences are KGHSH and LQKENI. The CDR3 covers 15 residues. Trimming removed 2 bases from V and 9 bases from J; junction bases left unmatched: 8. The CDR3 sequence: CASSPETGGALPQHF. In nucleotides, the CDR3 is TGTGCCAGCTCACCAGAGACAGGGGGTGCGTTGCCCCAGCATTTT.

The V call is TRBV6-2 or TRBV6-3, the J call TRBJ1-1; D gene unclear. CDR3 length equals 13 residues. Per the germline V gene, CDR1 is MNHEY and CDR2 is SVGEGT. With 7 bases removed from V and 1 base from J, the gap between germline ends came to 10 bases. CDR3 sequence reads: CASNVAGNTEAFF. The DNA of the CDR3 is TGTGCCAGCAACGTGGCAGGGAACACTGAAGCTTTCTTT.

This sequence joins TRBV27 and TRBJ1-1; TRBD1 aligns across 8 bases. The CDR3 loop spans 14 amino acids. V shed 5 bases, J shed 3 bases, and the junction held 5 bases outside the gene matches. Per the germline V gene, CDR1 is MNHEY and CDR2 is SMNVEV (reference sequence). The CDR3 DNA is TGTGCCAGCAGTCCCAGGGGGCGGCACACTGAAGCTTTCTTT. Protein product: CASSPRGRHTEAFF.

This clonotype was counted between two and nine times. The chain has TRBV4-1 and TRBJ2-2, with D perhaps TRBD1 or TRBD2 (5 bases each). The V end lost 4 bases, the J end lost 5 bases, and 17 bases lay between the germline ends. CDR1 MGHRA and CDR2 YSYEKL come from the germline V gene. The CDR3 is 16 amino acids. CDR3 residues: CASSLVGAGTTGELFF. CDR3 sequence (DNA): TGCGCCAGCAGCCTAGTCGGGGCAGGCACAACCGGGGAGCTGTTTTTT.

The J gene is TRBJ2-2, the V gene TRBV7-2; TRBD1 matches 12 bases. CDR3 length: 18 residues. Germline trimming cut 5 bases from V and 4 bases from J; bases unmatched to any gene: 11. CDR1 and CDR2 (germline): SGHTA, FQGNSA. The CDR3 nucleotides read TGTGCCAGCAGCCGTCCCCGGGACAGGGGGCCTATCACCGGGGAGCTGTTTTTT. Translating it yields CASSRPRDRGPITGELFF.

This rearrangement joins TRBV7-8 to TRBJ2-5; weak D call: TRBD2 (7 bases). CDR1 and CDR2 (germline): SGHVS, FQNEAQ. The V end lost 6 bases, the J end lost 3 bases, and 14 bases lay between the germline ends. This CDR3 is 14 amino acids long. The CDR3 DNA reads TGTGCCAGCAGAGGGGGGGGGCTAGAAGAGACCCAGTACTTC. It is translated as CASRGGGLEETQYF.

This clonotype came up a few times. This chain connects TRBV28 to TRBJ2-3; 7 bases are shared with TRBD1. Per germline, CDR1 MDHEN and CDR2 SYDVKM. This CDR3 spans 14 amino acids. V was pared by 5 bases and J by 4 bases, with 6 bases of the junction left unmatched. CDR3 in DNA: TGTGCCAGCAGTCTTGGGACAGCCCCAGATACGCAGTATTTT. The encoded protein is CASSLGTAPDTQYF.

This clonotype showed up just a few times. The chain combines TRBV7-2 with TRBJ2-2, with D possibly being TRBD2 (6 bases). The CDR3 sequence is 15 residues long. Deletions cut 6 bases from V and 5 bases from J, with 16 bases between. Germline assignment: CDR1 SGHTA and CDR2 FQGNSA. The DNA of the CDR3 is TGTGCCAGCAGTCGACCCGGGACTGCAACCGGGGAGCTGTTTTTT. Its protein product is CASSRPGTATGELFF.

V usage is TRBV19 and J usage is TRBJ1-2, with unresolved D. CDR1 is LNHDA and CDR2 is SQIVND in the germline V gene (reference sequence). CDR3 length: 14 residues. V lost 9 bases, J lost 4 bases, and 18 bases lay in between. CDR3 DNA: TGTGCCAGCGCGGCCCCGGGCCTCTCCTATGGCTACACCTTC. Protein: CASAAPGLSYGYTF.

The chain employs TRBV28 and TRBJ2-1; weak D call: TRBD1 (5 bases). The germline gives CDR1 MDHEN, CDR2 SYDVKM. This CDR3 is built from 13 residues. The V end lost 5 bases, the J end lost 3 bases, and 8 bases lay between the germline ends. In DNA, the CDR3 is TGTGCCAGCAGTCGCCAGGGCTACAATGAGCAGTTCTTC. Amino acid sequence: CASSRQGYNEQFF.

This clonotype came up a few times. The chain employs TRBV6-2 or TRBV6-3 and TRBJ2-1; D is ambiguous. This CDR3 has 15 amino acids. Germline-derived CDR1 and CDR2 are MNHEY and SVGEGT. With 11 bases removed from V and 1 base from J, the gap between germline ends came to 18 bases. The CDR3 region is CASRRDLSSYNEQFF. CDR3 DNA sequence: TGTGCCTCACGCCGTGACCTAAGTTCCTACAATGAGCAGTTCTTC.